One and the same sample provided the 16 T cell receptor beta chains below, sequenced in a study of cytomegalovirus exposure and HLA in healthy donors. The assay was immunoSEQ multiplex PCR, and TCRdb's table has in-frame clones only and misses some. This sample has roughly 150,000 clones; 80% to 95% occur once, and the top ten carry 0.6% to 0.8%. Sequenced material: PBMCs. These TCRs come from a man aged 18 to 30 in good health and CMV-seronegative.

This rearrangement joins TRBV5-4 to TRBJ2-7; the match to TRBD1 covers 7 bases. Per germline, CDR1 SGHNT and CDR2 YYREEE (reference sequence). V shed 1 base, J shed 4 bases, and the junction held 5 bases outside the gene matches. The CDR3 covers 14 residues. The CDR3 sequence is CASSLKAGGYEQYF. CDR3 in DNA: TGTGCCAGCAGCTTGAAGGCAGGGGGATACGAGCAGTACTTC. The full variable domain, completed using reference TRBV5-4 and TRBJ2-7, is ETGVTQSPTHLIKTRGQQVTLRCSSQSGHNTVSWYQQALGQGPQFIFQYYREEENGRGNFPPRFSGLQFPNYSSELNVNALELDDSALYLCASSLKAGGYEQYFGPGTRLTVT.

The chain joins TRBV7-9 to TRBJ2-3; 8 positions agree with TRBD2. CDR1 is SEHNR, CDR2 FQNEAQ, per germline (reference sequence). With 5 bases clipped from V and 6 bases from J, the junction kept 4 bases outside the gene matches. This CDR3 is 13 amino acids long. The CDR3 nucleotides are TGTGCCAGCAGCCCGGCGGGGGGCGATACGCAGTATTTT. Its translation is CASSPAGGDTQYF.

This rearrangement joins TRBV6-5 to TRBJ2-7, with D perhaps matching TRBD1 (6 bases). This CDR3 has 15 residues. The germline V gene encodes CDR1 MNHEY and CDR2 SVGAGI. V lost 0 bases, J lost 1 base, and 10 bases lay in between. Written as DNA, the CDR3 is TGTGCCAGCAGTTACTCTTTAGGGGGATCCTACGAGCAGTACGTC. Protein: CASSYSLGGSYEQYV.

The CDR3: CASSVDPSWGPEQYF. For the CDR3, the DNA is TGTGCCAGCAGCGTAGACCCCTCTTGGGGGCCCGAGCAGTACTTC. V usage is TRBV9 and J usage is TRBJ2-7; weak D call: TRBD1 (6 bases). The CDR3 runs to 15 residues. Germline V CDR1 and CDR2: SGDLS, YYNGEE. V was clipped by 0 bases and J by 6 bases, with 16 bases between them.

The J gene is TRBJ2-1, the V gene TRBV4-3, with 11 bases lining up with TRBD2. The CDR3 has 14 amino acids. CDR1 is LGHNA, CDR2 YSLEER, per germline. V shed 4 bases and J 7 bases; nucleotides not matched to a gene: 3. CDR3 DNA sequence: TGCGCCAGCAGCCTAGCGGGAGGGCCAAATGAGCAGTTCTTC. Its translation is CASSLAGGPNEQFF.

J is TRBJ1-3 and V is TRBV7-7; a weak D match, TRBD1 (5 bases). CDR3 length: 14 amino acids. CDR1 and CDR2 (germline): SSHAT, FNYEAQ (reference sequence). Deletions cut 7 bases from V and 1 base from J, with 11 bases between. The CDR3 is CASNEGASGNTIYF. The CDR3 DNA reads TGTGCCAGCAACGAAGGGGCTTCTGGAAACACCATATATTTT.

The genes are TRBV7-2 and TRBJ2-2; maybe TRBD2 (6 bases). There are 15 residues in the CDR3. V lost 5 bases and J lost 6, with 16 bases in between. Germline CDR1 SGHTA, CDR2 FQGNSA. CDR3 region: CASSTALGSSGELFF. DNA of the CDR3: TGTGCCAGCAGCACAGCGCTCGGGAGTTCCGGGGAGCTGTTTTTT.

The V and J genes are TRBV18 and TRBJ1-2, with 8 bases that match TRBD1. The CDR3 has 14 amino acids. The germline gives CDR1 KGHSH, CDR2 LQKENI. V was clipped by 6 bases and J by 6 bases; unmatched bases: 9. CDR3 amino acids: CASSERQGMDGYTF. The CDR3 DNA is TGTGCCAGCTCCGAGAGACAGGGGATGGATGGCTACACCTTC.

The DNA of the CDR3 is TGTGCCAGCAGCCACCCGGGGATCGGGTCCTACAATGAGCAGTTCTTC. Its translation is CASSHPGIGSYNEQFF. This sequence joins TRBV5-4 and TRBJ2-1, with D possibly being TRBD2 (5 bases). V was trimmed by 4 bases and J by 1 base, leaving 15 bases between them. The germline V gene has CDR1 SGHNT and CDR2 YYREEE (reference sequence). CDR3 size: 16 residues.

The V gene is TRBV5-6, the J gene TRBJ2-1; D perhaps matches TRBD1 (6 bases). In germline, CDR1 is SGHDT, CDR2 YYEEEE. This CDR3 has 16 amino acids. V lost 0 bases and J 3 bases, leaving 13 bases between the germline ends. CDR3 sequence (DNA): TGTGCCAGCAGCTTGGCCAGAGGGGGTGGCTACAATGAGCAGTTCTTC. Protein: CASSLARGGGYNEQFF. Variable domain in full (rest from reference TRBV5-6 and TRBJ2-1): DAGVTQSPTHLIKTRGQQVTLRCSPKSGHDTVSWYQQALGQGPQFIFQYYEEEERQRGNFPDRFSGHQFPNYSSELNVNALLLGDSALYLCASSLARGGGYNEQFFGPGTRLTVL.

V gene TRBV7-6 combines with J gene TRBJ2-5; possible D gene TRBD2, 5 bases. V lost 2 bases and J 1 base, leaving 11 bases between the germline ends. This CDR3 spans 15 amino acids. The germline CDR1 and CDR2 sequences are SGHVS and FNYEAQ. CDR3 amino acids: CASSLRSAGQETQYF. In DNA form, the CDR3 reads TGTGCCAGCAGCTTACGTAGCGCGGGCCAAGAGACCCAGTACTTC.

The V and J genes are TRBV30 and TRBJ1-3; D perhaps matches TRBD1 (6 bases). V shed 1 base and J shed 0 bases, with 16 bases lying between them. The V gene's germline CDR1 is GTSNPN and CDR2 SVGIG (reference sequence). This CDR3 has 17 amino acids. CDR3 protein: CAWSADGDTSSGNTIYF. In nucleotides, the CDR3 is TGTGCCTGGAGTGCCGACGGGGACACGAGCTCTGGAAACACCATATATTTT. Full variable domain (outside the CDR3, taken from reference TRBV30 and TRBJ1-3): SQTIHQWPATLVQPVGSPLSLECTVEGTSNPNLYWYRQAAGRGLQLLFYSVGIGQISSEVPQNLSASRPQDRQFILSSKKLLLSDSGFYLCAWSADGDTSSGNTIYFGEGSWLTVV.

The CDR3 sequence: CASSQPGEAGSRSYNEQFF. DNA of the CDR3: TGCGCCAGCAGCCAACCGGGAGAAGCGGGATCACGCTCCTACAATGAGCAGTTCTTC. The V and J genes are TRBV4-1 and TRBJ2-1, with 7 positions matching TRBD2. Unmatched junction bases numbered 13, after V lost 2 bases and J lost 0 bases. The CDR3 is 19 residues long. Germline V gives CDR1 MGHRA, CDR2 YSYEKL.

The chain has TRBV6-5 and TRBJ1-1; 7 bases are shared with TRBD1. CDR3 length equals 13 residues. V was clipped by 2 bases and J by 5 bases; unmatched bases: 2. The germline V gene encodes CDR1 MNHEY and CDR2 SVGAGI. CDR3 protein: CASSYTGVTEAFF. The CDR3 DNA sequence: TGTGCCAGCAGTTACACAGGGGTTACTGAAGCTTTCTTT.

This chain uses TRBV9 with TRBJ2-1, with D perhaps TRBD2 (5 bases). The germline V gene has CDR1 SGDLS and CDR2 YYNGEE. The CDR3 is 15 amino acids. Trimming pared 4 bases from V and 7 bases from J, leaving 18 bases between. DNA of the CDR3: TGTGCCAGCAGCCCCCGGCCTTCCTCGGGAAATGAGCAGTTCTTC. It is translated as CASSPRPSSGNEQFF.

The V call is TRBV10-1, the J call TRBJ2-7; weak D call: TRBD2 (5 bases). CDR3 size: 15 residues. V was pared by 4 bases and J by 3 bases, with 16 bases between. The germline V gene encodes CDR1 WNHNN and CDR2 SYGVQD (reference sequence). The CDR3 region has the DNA TGCGCCAGCAGTGGGCGGACTCAAGCCAGCTACGAGCAGTACGTC. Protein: CASSGRTQASYEQYV.